Listed here are 9 T cell receptor beta chains from one sample, sequenced in a study of T-cell memory formation after mild COVID-19. TCRdb reprocessed the 5' RACE reads with MiXCR, giving one entry per CDR3 protein. The sample includes 150,000 to 200,000 distinct CDR3 sequences, more than 15% of them seen just once. Sequenced: PBMCs or a T cell subset sorted from them (not recorded which). Every receptor here comes from an adult woman who had mild COVID-19 (a few samples of this study predate the infection). Cell type and time point are not known.

This clonotype turned up a few times. V is TRBV7-2 and J is TRBJ2-4; 7 bases line up with TRBD2. The ends lost 4 bases at V and 3 bases at J; junction bases unmatched: 6. Germline V gives CDR1 SGHTA, CDR2 FQGNSA. The CDR3 totals 15 residues. The CDR3 sequence is CASSSYGGGKNIQYF. In DNA form, the CDR3 reads TGTGCCAGCAGCTCCTATGGGGGGGGCAAAAACATTCAGTACTTC.

There are a few counts of this clonotype. The chain combines TRBV12-3 or TRBV12-4 with TRBJ1-4, with 7 nucleotides matching TRBD1. V lost 5 bases to trimming and J lost 8 bases; unmatched junction nucleotides: 5. This CDR3 has 13 amino acids. The CDR3: CASSQGVKEKLFF. As DNA, the CDR3 is TGTGCCAGCAGTCAGGGGGTAAAAGAAAAACTGTTTTTT.

V gene TRBV24-1 combines with J gene TRBJ1-5; possible D gene TRBD1, 6 bases. The V and J ends lost 4 bases and 7 bases respectively, with 13 bases between them. The CDR3 is made up of 14 amino acids. Germline CDR1 is KGHDR and CDR2 is SFDVKD. CDR3 sequence reads: CATSDHRVGQPQHF. CDR3 bases: TGTGCCACCAGTGACCACAGGGTTGGGCAGCCCCAGCATTTT.

This clonotype has ten or more counts. The rearrangement joins TRBV5-1 to TRBJ2-1; D remains unclear. Germline values: CDR1 SGHRS, CDR2 YFSETQ. The CDR3 runs 15 residues. V was clipped by 0 bases and J by 7 bases, with 14 bases between them. The CDR3 here is CASSLGGTENNEQFF. The CDR3 bases are TGCGCCAGCAGCTTGGGAGGAACGGAAAATAATGAGCAGTTCTTC.

J is TRBJ2-6 and V is TRBV7-2; unclear D gene. This CDR3 is built from 15 residues. Trimming took 5 bases from V and 0 from J, leaving 8 bases between them. CDR1 SGHTA and CDR2 FQGNSA come from the germline V gene. CDR3 protein: CASSAHPSGANVLTF. The CDR3, as DNA: TGTGCCAGCAGCGCCCACCCCTCTGGGGCCAACGTCCTGACTTTC.

This clonotype was seen a handful of times. The chain's CDR3 is CASSSGNGDSNQPQHF. The CDR3, as DNA: TGTGCCAGCAGTTCCGGTAATGGGGATAGCAATCAGCCCCAGCATTTT. The chain carries TRBV12-3 or TRBV12-4 and TRBJ1-5; D gene uncertain. This CDR3 comprises 16 residues. V was pared by 4 bases and J by 0 bases, with 13 bases between.

The J gene is TRBJ1-2, the V gene TRBV7-2; TRBD1 aligns across 10 bases. CDR3 length equals 14 residues. With 7 bases clipped from V and 4 bases from J, the junction kept 6 bases outside the gene matches. CDR1 is SGHTA and CDR2 is FQGNSA in the germline V gene. The CDR3 loop is CASTTGTGVYGYTF. CDR3 nucleotides: TGTGCCAGCACCACCGGGACAGGGGTCTATGGCTACACCTTC.

Many counts were recorded for this clonotype. The chain has TRBV20-1 and TRBJ2-3; D might be TRBD2 (6 bases). Germline CDR1 is DFQATT and CDR2 is SNEGSKA (reference sequence). CDR3 length: 10 amino acids. V was shortened by 7 bases and J by 4 bases, with 6 bases between the two germline ends. CDR3 protein: CSVAADTQYF. CDR3 in DNA: TGCAGTGTAGCGGCAGATACGCAGTATTTT.

The table lists this clonotype with a few counts. Its ends do not fully match the called genes, so a read error is possible. The rearrangement uses TRBV28 and TRBJ2-7; possibly TRBD1 or TRBD2 for D (7 bases each). Germline loops: CDR1 MDHEN, CDR2 SYDVKM. This CDR3 contains 13 residues. The CDR3 region is CASSFQGDYGQYF. Here the CDR3 DNA reads TGTGCCAGCAGTTTTCAGGGGGACTACGGGCAGTACTTC.